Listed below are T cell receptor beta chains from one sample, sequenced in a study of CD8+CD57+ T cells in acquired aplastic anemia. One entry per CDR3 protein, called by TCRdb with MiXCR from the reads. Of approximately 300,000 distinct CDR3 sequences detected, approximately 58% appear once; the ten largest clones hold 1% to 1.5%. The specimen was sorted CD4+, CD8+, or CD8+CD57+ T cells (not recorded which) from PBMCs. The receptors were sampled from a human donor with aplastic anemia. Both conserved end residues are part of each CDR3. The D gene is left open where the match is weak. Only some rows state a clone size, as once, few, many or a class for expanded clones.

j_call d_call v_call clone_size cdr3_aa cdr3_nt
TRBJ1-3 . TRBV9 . CASSPRTAGNTIYF TGTGCCAGCAGCCCTCGAACGGCTGGAAACACCATATATTTT
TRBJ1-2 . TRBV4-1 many CASSQELRGVNYGYTF TGCGCCAGCAGCCAAGAGTTGAGGGGGGTCAACTATGGCTACACCTTC
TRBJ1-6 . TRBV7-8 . CASSLSGAGMTLHF TGTGCCAGCAGCTTAAGCGGGGCTGGTATGACCCTCCACTTT
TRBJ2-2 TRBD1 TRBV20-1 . CSATGQGNTGELFF TGCAGTGCAACCGGACAGGGGAACACCGGGGAGCTGTTTTTT
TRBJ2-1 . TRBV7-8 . CASSQTYEQFF TGTGCCAGCAGCCAAACCTACGAGCAGTTCTTC
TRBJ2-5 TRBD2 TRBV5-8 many CASSFSGGFRETQYF TGTGCCAGCAGCTTTAGCGGGGGGTTTCGAGAGACCCAGTACTTC
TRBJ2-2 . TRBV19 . CASKEGASTGELFF TGTGCCAGTAAGGAGGGGGCGAGCACCGGGGAGCTGTTTTTT
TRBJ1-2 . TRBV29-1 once CSTTRKGDDHGYTF TGCAGCACGACACGGAAAGGGGATGACCATGGCTACACCTTC
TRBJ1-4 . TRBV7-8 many CASSLDRVNEKLFF TGTGCCAGCAGCTTAGACAGGGTTAATGAAAAACTGTTTTTT
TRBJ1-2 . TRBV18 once CASSLSWGRDYGYTF TGTGCCAGCTCACTATCCTGGGGCAGGGACTATGGCTACACCTTC
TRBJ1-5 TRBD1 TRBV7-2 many CASSLVSGGHTKQPQHF TGTGCCAGCAGCTTAGTTTCAGGGGGCCATACAAAGCAGCCCCAGCATTTT
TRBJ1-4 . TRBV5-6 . CASSLVAGEKLFF TGTGCCAGCAGCTTGGTAGCCGGTGAAAAACTGTTTTTT
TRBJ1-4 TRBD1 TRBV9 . CASRDAGQAVSNEKLFF TGTGCCAGCAGAGATGCTGGACAGGCTGTGAGCAATGAAAAACTGTTTTTT
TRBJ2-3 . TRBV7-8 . CASSLGGRTDTQYF TGTGCCAGCAGCTTAGGAGGGCGCACAGATACGCAGTATTTT
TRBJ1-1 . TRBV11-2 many CASSLRGLGSGTEAFF TGTGCCAGCAGCCTTCGGGGACTGGGGTCTGGTACTGAAGCTTTCTTT
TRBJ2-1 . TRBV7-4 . CASSLDERINNEQFF TGTGCCAGCAGCTTAGACGAGCGGATTAACAATGAGCAGTTCTTC
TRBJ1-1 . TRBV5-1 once CASSSPRGGMNTEAFF TGCGCCAGCAGCTCACCACGTGGGGGCATGAACACTGAAGCTTTCTTT
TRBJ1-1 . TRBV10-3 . CAISERQNTEAFF TGTGCCATCAGTGAGCGACAGAACACTGAAGCTTTCTTT
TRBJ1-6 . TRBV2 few CASREGLKGTTLHF TGTGCCAGCAGGGAGGGGTTAAAGGGGACCACCCTCCACTTT
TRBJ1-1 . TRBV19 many CASSMIGGGMNTEAFF TGTGCCAGTAGTATGATTGGGGGAGGAATGAACACTGAAGCTTTCTTT
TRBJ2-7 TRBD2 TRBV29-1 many CSVEGAGGADEQYF TGCAGCGTTGAAGGAGCGGGGGGGGCCGACGAGCAGTACTTC
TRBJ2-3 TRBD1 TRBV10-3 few CATSWTGSADTQYF TGTGCCACCTCATGGACAGGGTCGGCAGATACGCAGTATTTT
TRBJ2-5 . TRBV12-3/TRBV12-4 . CASSSGTETQYF TGTGCCAGCAGCTCCGGGACAGAGACCCAGTACTTC
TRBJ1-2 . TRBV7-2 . CASSQDTGRSGYTF TGCGCCAGCAGCCAAGATACAGGTAGAAGCGGCTACACCTTC
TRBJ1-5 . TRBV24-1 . CATSIRGESQPQHF TGTGCCACCAGTATCCGGGGGGAGAGCCAGCCCCAGCATTTT
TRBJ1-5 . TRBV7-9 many CASSSQNQPQHF TGTGCCAGCAGCTCTCAAAATCAGCCCCAGCATTTT
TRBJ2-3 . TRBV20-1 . CSARDGGGPDTQYF TGCAGTGCCAGGGACGGCGGCGGGCCAGATACGCAGTATTTT
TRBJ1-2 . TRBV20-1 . CSATDYQRVNYGYTF TGCAGTGCTACCGATTATCAGAGGGTGAACTATGGCTACACCTTC
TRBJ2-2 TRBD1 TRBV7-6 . CASSFAPGTDYTGELFF TGTGCCAGCTCCTTCGCCCCCGGGACAGACTACACCGGGGAGCTGTTTTTT
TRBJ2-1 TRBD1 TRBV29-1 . CSYGQGPSLF TGCAGCTATGGACAGGGCCCTTCGCTCTTC
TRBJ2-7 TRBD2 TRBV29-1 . CSVAGTRAYEQYF TGCAGCGTTGCCGGGACTAGAGCCTACGAGCAGTACTTC
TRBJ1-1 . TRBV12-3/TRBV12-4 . CASSLPENTEAFF TGTGCCAGCAGTTTACCCGAGAACACTGAAGCTTTCTTT
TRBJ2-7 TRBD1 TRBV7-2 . CASSQDRDYEQYF TGTGCCAGCAGCCAGGACAGGGACTACGAGCAGTACTTC
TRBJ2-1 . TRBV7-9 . CASSLGGGFNNEQFF TGTGCCAGCAGCTTAGGTGGGGGCTTTAACAATGAGCAGTTCTTC
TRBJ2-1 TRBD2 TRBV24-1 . CATSGAGGPNEQFF TGTGCCACCAGTGGAGCGGGGGGGCCTAATGAGCAGTTCTTC
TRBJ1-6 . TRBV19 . CASSISGTLRSPLHF TGTGCCAGTAGTATCTCCGGGACACTTCGGTCACCCCTCCACTTT
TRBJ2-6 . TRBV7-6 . CASSEQIATYSGANVLTF TGTGCCAGCAGCGAACAAATAGCTACGTACTCTGGGGCCAACGTCCTGACTTTC
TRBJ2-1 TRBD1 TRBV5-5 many CASSLAGTAHREQFF TGTGCCAGCAGCTTGGCAGGGACAGCTCATAGGGAGCAGTTCTTC
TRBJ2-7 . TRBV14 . CASSQMGAWEQYF TGTGCCAGCAGCCAAATGGGCGCTTGGGAGCAGTACTTC
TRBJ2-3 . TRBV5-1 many CASSLRGEFTDTQYF TGCGCCAGCAGCTTGCGCGGGGAGTTCACAGATACGCAGTATTTT
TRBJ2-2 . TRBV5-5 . CASRGGGDTGELFF TGTGCCAGCAGGGGGGGCGGAGACACCGGGGAGCTGTTTTTT
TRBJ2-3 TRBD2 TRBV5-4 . CASSLLREGSTDTQYF TGTGCCAGCAGCTTGCTTCGGGAGGGGAGCACAGATACGCAGTATTTT
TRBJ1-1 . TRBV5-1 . CASSSQGGNNAEAFF TGCGCCAGCAGCTCCCAGGGAGGAAACAATGCAGAAGCTTTCTTT
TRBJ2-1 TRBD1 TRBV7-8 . CASSLRQGVYSYNEQFF TGTGCCAGCAGCTTACGACAGGGGGTCTACTCCTACAATGAGCAGTTCTTC
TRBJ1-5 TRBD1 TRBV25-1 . CASSPPGQGNQPQHF TGTGCCAGCAGTCCTCCGGGACAGGGCAATCAGCCCCAGCATTTT
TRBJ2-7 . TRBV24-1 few CATSDLRLQYF TGTGCCACCAGTGATTTGAGACTGCAGTACTTC
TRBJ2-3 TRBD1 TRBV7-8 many CASSLRRLWGQTDTQYF TGTGCCAGCAGCTTAAGACGTCTCTGGGGACAGACAGATACGCAGTATTTT
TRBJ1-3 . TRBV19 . CASSYGITAGNTIYF TGTGCCAGTAGCTACGGAATAACCGCGGGAAACACCATATATTTT
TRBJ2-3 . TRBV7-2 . CASSSTWSAGQNGDTQYF TGTGCCAGCAGCTCGACTTGGTCTGCGGGACAGAATGGGGATACGCAGTATTTT
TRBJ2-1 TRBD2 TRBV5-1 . CASSVTSGAYNEQFF TGCGCCAGCAGCGTTACTAGCGGGGCCTACAATGAGCAGTTCTTC
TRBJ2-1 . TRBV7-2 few CASSLVGVNEQFF TGTGCCAGCAGCTTAGTTGGGGTCAATGAGCAGTTCTTC
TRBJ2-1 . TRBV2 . CASGGGGPPFNEQFF TGTGCCAGCGGTGGGGGGGGCCCCCCTTTCAATGAGCAGTTCTTC
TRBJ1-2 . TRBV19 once CASSIGYGYTF TGTGCCAGTAGTATAGGGTATGGCTACACCTTC
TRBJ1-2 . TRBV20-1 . CSARGSGGARGYTF TGCAGTGCAAGGGGATCCGGGGGGGCTCGTGGCTACACCTTC
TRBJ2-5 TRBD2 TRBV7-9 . CASSLVAGVRETQYF TGTGCCAGCAGCTTAGTAGCGGGAGTGAGAGAGACCCAGTACTTC
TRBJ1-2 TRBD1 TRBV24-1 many CATSDWTGKDYGYTF TGTGCCACCAGTGACTGGACAGGGAAAGACTATGGCTACACCTTC
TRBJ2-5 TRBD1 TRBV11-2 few CASSFGQGETQYF TGTGCCAGCAGCTTCGGACAGGGAGAGACCCAGTACTTC
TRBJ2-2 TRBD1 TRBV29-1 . CSVGQGVAGELFF TGCAGCGTTGGACAGGGCGTTGCCGGGGAGCTGTTTTTT
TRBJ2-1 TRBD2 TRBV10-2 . CASGLAGTYNEQFF TGCGCCAGCGGACTAGCGGGGACCTACAATGAGCAGTTCTTC